This entry lists 24 T cell receptor beta chains sequenced from one sample in a study of post-analysis software for immune sequencing data. The TCR beta cDNA libraries carried unique molecular identifiers. TCRdb reanalysed the PCR reads using MiXCR and keeps one entry per CDR3 protein. The table has approximately 360,000 distinct CDR3 sequences, roughly 36% seen once. Overall study findings and caveats: With TRBV5-6, TRBV5-1 and TRBV20-1 included, about 5 TRBV segments were more frequent in patients than in controls.

The antigens of these receptors remain unknown. Sequences were obtained from blood. These receptors all stem from a girl between 5 and 17 years old with multiple sclerosis.

The chain employs TRBV5-1 and TRBJ1-2, with D hard to call. V gave up 0 bases and J gave up 8 bases, with 17 bases separating them. The CDR3 is made up of 15 amino acids. In germline, CDR1 is SGHRS, CDR2 YFSETQ. CDR3 sequence (DNA): TGCGCCAGCAGCTTGGGACCGGGTAACGACGACGGCTACACCTTC. Translating gives CASSLGPGNDDGYTF.

This clonotype showed up just a few times. V and J are TRBV3-1 and TRBJ2-7; TRBD1 matches 7 bases. Germline CDR1 is LGHDT and CDR2 is YNNKEL (reference sequence). There are 14 residues in the CDR3. After removal of 4 bases from V and 5 bases from J, the junction contained 8 bases not matched to a gene. The CDR3 DNA sequence: TGTGCCAGCAGCCTCACACAGGGGTTCGACGAGCAGTACTTC. Its translation: CASSLTQGFDEQYF.

Of note for this clonotype: A read error is possible here, since a much larger clone lies one base away. This sequence joins TRBV6-5 and TRBJ2-3; D perhaps matches TRBD1 (6 bases). Germline CDR1 is MNHEY and CDR2 is SVGAGI. Trimming left V 3 bases short and J 4 bases short, with 11 bases between. The length of the CDR3 is 14 residues. The CDR3 region is CASSYQGRSDTQYF. CDR3 bases: TGTGCCAGCAGTTATCAGGGGCGGTCAGATACGCAGTATTTT.

This clonotype was detected only a few times. The CDR3 bases are TGTGCCAGCAGCCCGGACGGAACTAACTATGGCTACACCTTC. Protein product: CASSPDGTNYGYTF. The chain couples TRBV7-9 to TRBJ1-2; no definite D call. The CDR3 is 14 amino acids. Trimming stripped 5 bases from V and 0 bases from J, with 10 bases between. Germline V gene data show CDR1 as SEHNR and CDR2 as FQNEAQ (reference sequence).

V usage is TRBV15 and J usage is TRBJ2-3; 14 bases align to TRBD2. Unmatched junction bases numbered 4, after V lost 0 bases and J lost 5 bases. In germline, CDR1 is LNHNV, CDR2 YYDKDF (reference sequence). This CDR3 is built from 17 residues. CDR3 sequence reads: CATSRDGTSGGIDTQYF. Written as DNA, the CDR3 is TGTGCCACCAGCAGAGACGGGACTAGCGGGGGTATAGATACGCAGTATTTT.

The V call is TRBV18, the J call TRBJ1-1; 8 bases line up with TRBD1. Germline assignment: CDR1 KGHSH and CDR2 LQKENI. With V trimmed by 3 bases and J by 7 bases, 13 bases remained unmatched. The CDR3 is made up of 16 amino acids. The CDR3 loop reads CASSPTGQGIMDEAFF. CDR3 in DNA: TGTGCCAGCTCACCGACCGGACAGGGAATCATGGATGAAGCTTTCTTT.

The V and J genes are TRBV29-1 and TRBJ2-1; 11 nucleotides line up with TRBD2. V was clipped by 4 bases and J by 0 bases; unmatched bases: 2. CDR1 and CDR2 (germline): SQVTM, ANQGSEA. The CDR3 sequence is 15 residues long. CDR3 residues: CSVGLAGGSYNEQFF. DNA for the CDR3: TGCAGCGTTGGGCTAGCGGGGGGCTCCTACAATGAGCAGTTCTTC.

The chain has TRBV27 and TRBJ2-5, with TRBD1 matching 7 bases. From germline, CDR1 is MNHEY and CDR2 SMNVEV (reference sequence). The V gene end was trimmed by 7 bases and the J gene end by 4 bases; junction bases not matched to a gene: 6. CDR3 length equals 13 residues. CDR3 in DNA: TGTGCCAGCACTCACAGGGGAACAGAGACCCAGTACTTC. This sequence encodes CASTHRGTETQYF.

V and J are TRBV7-9 and TRBJ2-2; 7 nucleotides align to TRBD1. J gave up 2 bases and V 3 bases, and 3 bases lay outside the gene matches. Germline assignment: CDR1 SEHNR and CDR2 FQNEAQ (reference sequence). The length of the CDR3 is 15 residues. CDR3 DNA: TGTGCCAGCAGCTTCAGACAGGGAAACACCGGGGAGCTGTTTTTT. It translates to CASSFRQGNTGELFF. The whole variable domain, filled in from reference TRBV7-9 and TRBJ2-2, reads DTGVSQNPRHKITKRGQNVTFRCDPISEHNRLYWYRQTLGQGPEFLTYFQNEAQLEKSRLLSDRFSAERPKGSFSTLEIQRTEQGDSAMYLCASSFRQGNTGELFFGEGSRLTVL.

A few counts support this clonotype. The chain is built from TRBV2 and TRBJ2-1, with D possibly being TRBD2 (6 bases). Trimming took 7 bases from V and 5 from J, leaving 21 bases between them. In germline, CDR1 is SNHLY, CDR2 FYNNEI. This CDR3 has 16 residues. The CDR3 DNA is TGTGCCAGCATTCCACCGGGGGTTCGGAGCGACAATGAGCAGTTCTTC. Translating gives CASIPPGVRSDNEQFF.

The J gene is TRBJ2-7, the V gene TRBV7-2; 10 bases map to TRBD1. Per the germline V gene, CDR1 is SGHTA and CDR2 is FQGNSA. The trim removed 5 bases at V and 5 bases at J, leaving 9 bases unmatched. This CDR3 comprises 15 residues. CDR3 sequence: CASSGWGQGRHEQYF. CDR3 nucleotides: TGTGCCAGCAGCGGCTGGGGACAGGGGAGGCACGAGCAGTACTTC.

This clonotype was observed a handful of times. The gene calls are TRBV12-3 or TRBV12-4 and TRBJ2-7, with D unresolved. The CDR3 consists of 10 residues. Trimming removed 11 bases from V and 3 bases from J, with 8 bases in between. Here the CDR3 DNA reads TGTGCCCAATACTACTACGAGCAGTACTTC. As protein: CAQYYYEQYF.

A single count supports this clonotype. V usage is TRBV7-9 and J usage is TRBJ2-3; 7 positions match TRBD2. CDR1 and CDR2 (germline): SEHNR, FQNEAQ (reference sequence). This CDR3 spans 17 amino acids. J lost 6 bases, V lost 4 bases, and 16 bases had no gene match. For the CDR3, the DNA is TGTGCCAGCAGCTCCCAGACTAGTCGGGGGGTGTCGGATACGCAGTATTTT. It translates to CASSSQTSRGVSDTQYF.

This clonotype counts as medium-sized (0.01 to 0.1%). This rearrangement joins TRBV10-1 to TRBJ2-3; D uncertain. From germline, CDR1 is WNHNN and CDR2 SYGVQD (reference sequence). The CDR3 length is 12 residues. V was cut by 5 bases and J by 0 bases, with 3 bases left in between. CDR3 sequence: CASSYSTDTQYF. The CDR3 bases are TGCGCCAGCAGTTACAGCACAGATACGCAGTATTTT.

The J gene is TRBJ1-1, the V gene TRBV7-9; D is uncertain. CDR1 SEHNR and CDR2 FQNEAQ come from the germline V gene (reference sequence). The CDR3 totals 14 residues. Trimming took 2 bases from V and 4 from J, leaving 11 bases between them. CDR3 region: CASSLMGSGTEAFF. Here the CDR3 DNA reads TGTGCCAGCAGCTTAATGGGGAGTGGCACTGAAGCTTTCTTT.

This chain uses TRBV5-1 with TRBJ2-1; 8 positions match TRBD1. Germline CDR1 and CDR2: SGHRS and YFSETQ. J was trimmed by 7 bases and V by 3 bases; bases with no gene match: 6. This CDR3 is 14 amino acids long. DNA of the CDR3: TGCGCCAGCAGCTCCCGGACAGGGAAGAATGAGCAGTTCTTC. The encoded protein is CASSSRTGKNEQFF.

The table lists this clonotype with a few counts. This chain links TRBV7-2 with TRBJ2-3; 14 bases map to TRBD2. The ends lost 5 bases at V and 8 bases at J; junction bases unmatched: 9. The germline gives CDR1 SGHTA, CDR2 FQGNSA. The CDR3 is 16 amino acids. CDR3 residues: CASSPHGTSGGGTQYF. The CDR3, as DNA: TGTGCCAGCAGCCCACACGGGACTAGCGGGGGTGGTACGCAGTATTTT.

The genes are TRBV7-2 and TRBJ2-7; D may be TRBD1 (6 bases). V shed 4 bases and J shed 3 bases, with 16 bases lying between them. Germline V gives CDR1 SGHTA, CDR2 FQGNSA. The CDR3 loop spans 15 amino acids. The CDR3 sequence is CASSSQPGEVYEQYF. The CDR3 DNA reads as TGTGCCAGCAGCTCGCAGCCAGGGGAAGTCTACGAGCAGTACTTC. Filled out from reference TRBV7-2 and TRBJ2-7, the complete variable domain reads GAGVSQSPSNKVTEKGKDVELRCDPISGHTALYWYRQSLGQGLEFLIYFQGNSAPDKSGLPSDRFSAERTGGSVSTLTIQRTQQEDSAVYLCASSSQPGEVYEQYFGPGTRLTVT.

The V gene is TRBV5-1, the J gene TRBJ1-2; D remains ambiguous. Trimming removed 3 bases from V and 4 bases from J, with 13 bases in between. Germline CDR1 is SGHRS and CDR2 is YFSETQ. This CDR3 comprises 14 residues. The CDR3 protein is CASSSSLGSYGYTF. CDR3 DNA: TGCGCCAGCAGCTCCTCGCTGGGGAGCTATGGCTACACCTTC.

This clonotype was counted a few times. CDR3 protein: CSARVLRDREASTDTQYF. In nucleotides, the CDR3 is TGCAGTGCTAGAGTCCTACGGGACAGGGAGGCCAGCACAGATACGCAGTATTTT. The chain combines TRBV20-1 with TRBJ2-3; 9 nucleotides line up with TRBD1. V gave up 1 base and J gave up 0 bases; unmatched junction bases: 11. This CDR3 is 18 amino acids long. Germline V gives CDR1 DFQATT, CDR2 SNEGSKA (reference sequence).

V and J are TRBV5-5 and TRBJ2-5; 7 positions agree with TRBD1. V lost 1 base to trimming and J lost 4 bases; unmatched junction nucleotides: 4. Germline CDR1 and CDR2: SGHKS and YYEKEE (reference sequence). The CDR3 contains 14 residues. Here the CDR3 DNA reads TGTGCCAGCAGCTTGCGAGGGGGCGGAGAGACCCAGTACTTC. Its protein product is CASSLRGGGETQYF.

This clonotype came up a few times. The chain uses TRBV9 and TRBJ1-2; no definite D call. From germline, CDR1 is SGDLS and CDR2 YYNGEE. The CDR3 has 15 amino acids. The V and J ends lost 4 bases and 4 bases respectively, with 17 bases between them. The CDR3 loop reads CASSPYPGSSYGYTF. For the CDR3, the DNA is TGTGCCAGCAGCCCCTATCCCGGGAGCTCCTATGGCTACACCTTC.

The rearrangement uses TRBV6-6 and TRBJ1-1; D is unclear. This CDR3 is 12 amino acids long. Germline V gene sequence: CDR1 MNHNY, CDR2 SVGAGI (reference sequence). V was trimmed by 6 bases and J by 7 bases, leaving 12 bases between them. The CDR3 spells CASSLVGIEAFF. CDR3 bases: TGTGCCAGCAGCCTCGTGGGGATTGAAGCTTTCTTT.

The CDR3 DNA sequence: TGTGCCAGCAGTAGGACAGGGGACTTGGTCGATACGCAGTATTTT. Amino acids: CASSRTGDLVDTQYF. The rearrangement links TRBV6-5 to TRBJ2-3, with 9 positions matching TRBD1. Germline CDR1 and CDR2: MNHEY and SVGAGI. V lost 5 bases to trimming and J lost 6 bases; unmatched junction nucleotides: 9. CDR3 size: 15 residues.